The 8 T cell receptor beta chains reported below all come from one sample, sequenced in a study of OX40 agonist ivuxolimab in advanced cancers. Here immunoSEQ multiplex PCR was the method, and the copy in TCRdb shows in-frame clones only, minus some. The profile shows 77,000 or so clones, more than 75% of them singletons. The sample was CD4+ or CD8+ T cells sorted from blood, taken in a trial of the OX40 agonist ivuxolimab. The origin of the receptors is an adult with an advanced solid tumor such as melanoma, head and neck, liver or kidney cancer.

V and J are TRBV9 and TRBJ2-1; tentative D call: TRBD2 (6 bases). CDR3 length equals 15 residues. The germline V and J ends were trimmed by 2 bases and 3 bases, with 12 bases remaining between them. Germline CDR1 reads SGDLS; CDR2 reads YYNGEE. CDR3 coding DNA: TGTGCCAGCAGCGTCGGGACTGATATCTACAATGAGCAGTTCTTC. It codes for CASSVGTDIYNEQFF.

The genes are TRBV4-3 and TRBJ1-4, with TRBD1 matching over 10 bases. CDR3 length: 19 residues. With V trimmed by 0 bases and J by 8 bases, 15 bases remained unmatched. The germline V gene has CDR1 LGHNA and CDR2 YSLEER. For the CDR3, the DNA is TGCGCCAGCAGCCAAGATTGGGGGACAGGGGTAGTGAGCGCGGAAAAACTGTTTTTT. It specifies CASSQDWGTGVVSAEKLFF.

The genes are TRBV5-5 and TRBJ2-3; D remains unclear. The CDR3 length is 14 residues. V was shortened by 0 bases and J by 0 bases, with 5 bases between the two germline ends. Germline assignment: CDR1 SGHKS and CDR2 YYEKEE (reference sequence). CDR3 coding DNA: TGTGCCAGCAGCTTGGGAAGTAGCACAGATACGCAGTATTTT. Its protein is CASSLGSSTDTQYF.

The chain employs TRBV30 and TRBJ1-1; the match to TRBD1 covers 8 bases. This CDR3 contains 15 residues. Germline CDR1 GTSNPN, CDR2 SVGIG (reference sequence). J was trimmed by 1 base and V by 3 bases; bases with no gene match: 7. The CDR3 is CAWRTGEGKNTEAFF. As DNA, the CDR3 is TGTGCCTGGAGGACAGGGGAGGGCAAGAACACTGAAGCTTTCTTT.

V gene TRBV23-1 combines with J gene TRBJ2-2; the match to TRBD1 covers 7 bases. TRBV23-1 is given ORF status, its function remaining uncertain. V lost 7 bases and J lost 1; bases outside the gene matches: 6. The CDR3 runs to 15 residues. The CDR3 nucleotides read TGCGCCAGCAACCCAGGACAGGAGAACACCGGGGAGCTGTTTTTT. This gives the protein CASNPGQENTGELFF.

The chain recombines TRBV6-6 with TRBJ2-1, with D unclear. V was pared by 0 bases and J by 0 bases, with 6 bases between. This CDR3 contains 15 residues. The germline CDR1 and CDR2 sequences are MNHNY and SVGAGI (reference sequence). The CDR3 sequence is CASSYSSNSYNEQFF. CDR3 DNA sequence: TGTGCCAGCAGTTACTCGTCTAACTCCTACAATGAGCAGTTCTTC.

The chain employs TRBV11-2 and TRBJ2-6, with D possibly matching TRBD1 (5 bases). The germline V and J ends were trimmed by 1 base and 9 bases, with 10 bases remaining between them. The CDR3 consists of 14 residues. The germline V gene encodes CDR1 SGHAT and CDR2 FQNNGV. The CDR3 reads CASSLGGSINVLTF. The DNA of the CDR3 is TGTGCCAGCAGCTTAGGGGGCTCTATCAACGTCCTGACTTTC.

V is TRBV28 and J is TRBJ2-7; the D is unclear. V was trimmed by 6 bases and J by 2 bases, leaving 8 bases between them. Germline V gene lookup returns CDR1 MDHEN and CDR2 SYDVKM. This CDR3 region has 12 residues. The CDR3: CASSSPPYEQYF. As DNA, the CDR3 is TGTGCCAGCAGCTCCCCTCCCTACGAGCAGTACTTC. Using reference TRBV28 and TRBJ2-7 for the parts outside the CDR3, the full variable domain is DVKVTQSSRYLVKRTGEKVFLECVQDMDHENMFWYRQDPGLGLRLIYFSYDVKMKEKGDIPEGYSVSREKKERFSLILESASTNQTSMYLCASSSPPYEQYFGPGTRLTVT.